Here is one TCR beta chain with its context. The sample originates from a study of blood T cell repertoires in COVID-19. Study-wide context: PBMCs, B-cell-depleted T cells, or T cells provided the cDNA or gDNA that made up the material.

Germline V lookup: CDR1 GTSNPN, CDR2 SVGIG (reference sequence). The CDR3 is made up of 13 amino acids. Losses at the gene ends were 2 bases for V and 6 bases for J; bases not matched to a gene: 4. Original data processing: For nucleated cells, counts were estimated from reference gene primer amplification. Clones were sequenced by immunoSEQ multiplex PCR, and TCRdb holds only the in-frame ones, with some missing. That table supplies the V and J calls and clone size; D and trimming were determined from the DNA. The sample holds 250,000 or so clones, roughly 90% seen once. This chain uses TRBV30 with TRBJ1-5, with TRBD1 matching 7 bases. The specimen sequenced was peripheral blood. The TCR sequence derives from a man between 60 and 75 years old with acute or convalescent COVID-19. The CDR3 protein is CAWSPTGAQPQHF. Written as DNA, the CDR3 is TGTGCCTGGAGTCCTACAGGGGCTCAGCCCCAGCATTTT.